A single sample gave rise to the 24 T cell receptor beta chains below, sequenced in a study of spatial heterogeneity in lung cancer. TCRdb re-derived calls from the 5' RACE reads in MiXCR, one entry per CDR3 protein. Altogether around 8,000 distinct CDR3 sequences are present, over 7% being singletons, with the ten largest covering about 45%. Time point reported: sample taken at primary tumor resection. The authors sequenced whole RNA from tumor, nontumor lung or frozen PBMC without sorting. This specimen was PBMCs, taken at surgery. Every receptor here comes from a male donor with early-stage non-small cell lung cancer.

Ten or more counts support this clonotype. Little can be read into the size of this beta chain, an off-target read in a library designed for alpha chains. The V and J genes are TRBV12-3 or TRBV12-4 and TRBJ2-1, with D possibly being TRBD2 (6 bases). Trimming took 5 bases from V and 6 from J, leaving 11 bases between them. The CDR3 sequence is 13 residues long. The CDR3 sequence: CASSTGLINEQFF. The CDR3 nucleotides are TGTGCCAGCAGTACGGGACTCATCAATGAGCAGTTCTTC.

This clonotype was seen many times. This beta chain turned up in a library designed for alpha chains; as an off-target read, its abundance says little. The CDR3 protein is CAIEKWASGRGESYNEQFF. For the CDR3, the DNA is TGTGCCATCGAGAAATGGGCTAGCGGGAGGGGAGAATCCTACAATGAGCAGTTCTTC. This chain uses TRBV27 with TRBJ2-1; 12 bases are a match to TRBD2. Germline lookup yields CDR1 MNHEY and CDR2 SMNVEV (reference sequence). The CDR3 runs 19 residues. V shed 10 bases and J 1 base; nucleotides not matched to a gene: 17.

Details on this clonotype: This beta chain is a stray sequence in a library constructed for alpha chains; its clone size is not meaningful. The rearrangement uses TRBV6-2 or TRBV6-3 and TRBJ2-3; D is possibly TRBD1 (5 bases). This CDR3 has 14 amino acids. The V and J ends lost 6 bases and 2 bases respectively, with 12 bases between them. Germline-derived CDR1 and CDR2 are MNHEY and SVGEGT. CDR3 in amino acids: CASSPDTFTDTQYF. For the CDR3, the DNA is TGTGCCAGCAGCCCGGACACCTTCACAGATACGCAGTATTTT.

This clonotype was counted between two and nine times. In a library made to pick up alpha chains, this beta chain is a stray read with a size that means little. V and J are TRBV20-1 and TRBJ2-7; D not resolved. CDR1 and CDR2 from the germline V gene are DFQATT and SNEGSKA (reference sequence). This CDR3 spans 13 amino acids. The V end lost 4 bases, the J end lost 0 bases, and 10 bases lay between the germline ends. CDR3 protein: CSAKDHSSYEQYF. CDR3 nucleotide sequence: TGCAGTGCTAAGGACCACAGCTCCTACGAGCAGTACTTC.

This clonotype was observed at least ten times. This beta chain turned up in a library designed for alpha chains; as an off-target read, its abundance says little. The chain employs TRBV12-3 or TRBV12-4 and TRBJ2-6, with D perhaps TRBD2 (6 bases). This CDR3 comprises 16 residues. V dropped 6 bases and J dropped 0 bases, with 12 bases sitting between them. The DNA for the CDR3 is TGTGCCAGCAGCGGGACTCCCAGCTCTGGGGCCAACGTCCTGACTTTC. The encoded protein is CASSGTPSSGANVLTF.

This clonotype was picked up many times. This beta chain turned up in a library designed for alpha chains; as an off-target read, its abundance says little. The J gene is TRBJ1-1, the V gene TRBV29-1, with 8 bases fitting TRBD1. CDR1 and CDR2 from the germline V gene are SQVTM and ANQGSEA. V gave up 5 bases and J gave up 4 bases; unmatched junction bases: 3. The CDR3 covers 12 residues. Here the CDR3 DNA reads TGCAGCGTTTCACAGGGGGGCACTGAAGCTTTCTTT. As protein: CSVSQGGTEAFF.

This clonotype was recorded at least ten times. This beta chain was picked up by a library intended for alpha chains and is off target, so its count carries little meaning. The chain couples TRBV19 to TRBJ2-2; 7 bases map to TRBD1. V was pared by 0 bases and J by 4 bases, with 8 bases of the junction left unmatched. This CDR3 is built from 17 residues. The germline V gene encodes CDR1 LNHDA and CDR2 SQIVND (reference sequence). The CDR3 nucleotides are TGTGCCAGTAGTATAGATCCTGGGGCAGGGGGCACCGGGGAGCTGTTTTTT. Its translation is CASSIDPGAGGTGELFF.

This clonotype was seen many times. Being off target in a library aimed at alpha chains, this beta chain has a size of little meaning. The CDR3 DNA follows: TGTGCCAGCAGCTTGAGGGACGGTGCAACTAATGAAAAACTGTTTTTT. It is translated as CASSLRDGATNEKLFF. The chain recombines TRBV7-8 with TRBJ1-4, with D tentatively TRBD1 (5 bases). Trimming pared 3 bases from V and 0 bases from J, leaving 11 bases between. This CDR3 comprises 16 residues. CDR1 is SGHVS and CDR2 is FQNEAQ in the germline V gene.

This clonotype was found many times. This beta chain slipped into a library made for alpha chains as a stray read, so its size is not meaningful. The rearrangement joins TRBV2 to TRBJ2-5; perhaps TRBD2 as D (5 bases). V was cut by 3 bases and J by 1 base, with 12 bases left in between. The CDR3 runs 15 residues. Germline assignment: CDR1 SNHLY and CDR2 FYNNEI. The CDR3 bases are TGTGCCAGCAGTGACCCCGCGGGTACCCAAGAGACCCAGTACTTC. Its translation: CASSDPAGTQETQYF.

This clonotype showed up many times. A library prepared for alpha chains yielded this beta chain as an off-target read; its size is of little meaning. The chain combines TRBV12-3 or TRBV12-4 with TRBJ2-5, with 11 bases fitting TRBD1. Trimming removed 3 bases from V and 2 bases from J; junction bases left unmatched: 11. This CDR3 contains 18 residues. The CDR3 coding sequence is TGTGCCAGCAGTTTTGGGACAGGGGGAAGGCTCCTTCAAGAGACCCAGTACTTC. As protein: CASSFGTGGRLLQETQYF.

This clonotype has ten or more counts. As an off-target read in a library built for alpha chains, this beta chain has a frequency of little significance. The chain couples TRBV5-1 to TRBJ1-1; D possibly corresponds to TRBD1 (5 bases). Trimming removed 4 bases from V and 5 bases from J, with 15 bases in between. This CDR3 spans 14 amino acids. Germline values: CDR1 SGHRS, CDR2 YFSETQ. The CDR3 nucleotides read TGCGCCAGCAGCGCCGACAGTAAAATTACTGAAGCTTTCTTT. As protein: CASSADSKITEAFF.

In its sample, this clonotype ranks as medium-sized. This beta chain was picked up by a library intended for alpha chains and is off target, so its count carries little meaning. V usage is TRBV27 and J usage is TRBJ1-2; tentatively, D is TRBD1 (5 bases). V was pared by 5 bases and J by 4 bases, with 14 bases between. Germline CDR1 MNHEY, CDR2 SMNVEV (reference sequence). This CDR3 has 14 residues. CDR3 amino acids: CASSAGTAIYGYTF. CDR3 DNA sequence: TGTGCCAGCAGTGCCGGGACGGCGATCTATGGCTACACCTTC.

Many counts were recorded for this clonotype. This beta chain slipped into a library made for alpha chains as a stray read, so its size is not meaningful. The rearrangement links TRBV12-3 or TRBV12-4 to TRBJ2-3, with 12 bases identical to TRBD2. V gave up 6 bases and J gave up 7 bases; unmatched junction bases: 11. The CDR3 sequence is 16 residues long. The CDR3 DNA is TGTGCCAGCAGCATTCGGGCTAGCGGGAGGGCGTATACGCAGTATTTT. It yields the protein CASSIRASGRAYTQYF.

With regard to this clonotype: With a much larger clone just one base away, this may be a read error. Because this beta chain is a stray read in a library intended to capture alpha chains, its abundance should not be given much weight. The chain combines TRBV24-1 with TRBJ2-1; 11 bases fit TRBD1. The germline V gene has CDR1 KGHDR and CDR2 SFDVKD. The CDR3 is 16 residues long. CDR3: CATSDLPDRGPDEQIF. For the CDR3, the DNA is TGTGCCACCAGTGATTTGCCGGACAGGGGGCCAGATGAGCAGATCTTC.

Ten or more counts support this clonotype. This beta chain represents an off-target read in a library built for alpha chains; its size is of limited meaning. The chain links TRBV29-1 to TRBJ1-1, with 8 bases matching TRBD1. Per the germline V gene, CDR1 is SQVTM and CDR2 is ANQGSEA. The CDR3 consists of 13 residues. V gave up 6 bases and J gave up 1 base; unmatched junction bases: 4. The CDR3 reads CSVSGGANTEAFF. The CDR3 DNA follows: TGCAGCGTATCAGGGGGCGCGAACACTGAAGCTTTCTTT.

This clonotype was recorded many times. This beta chain was picked up by a library intended for alpha chains and is off target, so its count carries little meaning. The genes are TRBV5-4 and TRBJ2-7; 9 bases fit TRBD2. The length of the CDR3 is 14 residues. Looked up from germline, CDR1 is SGHNT and CDR2 is YYREEE (reference sequence). The V segment lost 4 bases and the J segment 3 bases; nucleotides outside the gene matches: 5. CDR3 nucleotide sequence: TGTGCCAGCAGCGCGGGACTAGCTAACTACGAGCAGTACTTC. Translated: CASSAGLANYEQYF.

Note on this clonotype: A junction boundary mismatches the germline segment, possibly from a read error. Since it is a stray read in a library aimed at alpha chains, this beta chain has a size that is not meaningful. The CDR3 protein is CASAGLSNTEELFF. The CDR3 region has the DNA TGTGCCAGCGCGGGACTTTCGAACACCGAGGAGCTGTTTTTT. V and J are TRBV27 and TRBJ2-2, with D perhaps TRBD2 (6 bases). CDR3 length: 14 residues. CDR1 is MNHEY, CDR2 SMNVEV, per germline (reference sequence).

This clonotype was seen many times. This beta chain lies outside the target of a library built for alpha chains; its clone size means little. The chain couples TRBV4-3 to TRBJ2-7; TRBD1 agrees at 11 bases. The CDR3 runs to 16 residues. CDR1 is LGHNA and CDR2 is YSLEER in the germline V gene. J gave up 4 bases and V 0 bases, and 5 bases lay outside the gene matches. The CDR3 DNA reads TGCGCCAGCAGCCAAGAGACCGGGACAGGGGGATACGAGCAGTACTTC. Translating gives CASSQETGTGGYEQYF.

As regards this clonotype: This beta chain is a stray read from a library made for alpha chains; its abundance is not meaningful. The genes are TRBV7-7 and TRBJ1-6, with 10 bases fitting TRBD1. There are 14 residues in the CDR3. The germline gives CDR1 SSHAT, CDR2 FNYEAQ (reference sequence). J lost 8 bases, V lost 5 bases, and 3 bases had no gene match. The CDR3: CASSTGQGDSPLHF. The CDR3 DNA follows: TGTGCCAGCAGCACTGGACAGGGGGATTCACCCCTCCACTTT.

With regard to this clonotype: With the library built for alpha chains, this beta chain is off target and its frequency is not meaningful. V gene TRBV5-4 combines with J gene TRBJ1-5; TRBD1 agrees at 7 bases. Germline trimming cut 2 bases from V and 5 bases from J; bases unmatched to any gene: 4. This CDR3 region has 14 residues. The germline V gene has CDR1 SGHNT and CDR2 YYREEE (reference sequence). The CDR3 here is CASSLGTADQPQHF. The CDR3 bases are TGTGCCAGCAGCTTAGGGACAGCTGATCAGCCCCAGCATTTT.

Worth noting for this clonotype: A library prepared for alpha chains yielded this beta chain as an off-target read; its size is of little meaning. The V call is TRBV19, the J call TRBJ2-1; no clear D. V lost 3 bases and J 0 bases, leaving 15 bases between the germline ends. CDR1 is LNHDA, CDR2 SQIVND, per germline (reference sequence). The length of the CDR3 is 17 residues. DNA of the CDR3: TGTGCCAGTAGTATCCCTCGAGGCTTCCTCTCCTACAATGAGCAGTTCTTC. This gives the protein CASSIPRGFLSYNEQFF.

This clonotype is categorized as medium-sized (0.01 to 0.1%). With the library built for alpha chains, this beta chain is off target and its frequency is not meaningful. The chain couples TRBV12-5 to TRBJ1-5, with D unclear. V lost 4 bases and J 4 bases, leaving 8 bases between the germline ends. Germline CDR1 is LGHNT and CDR2 is FRNRAP. The CDR3 contains 13 residues. The CDR3 nucleotides are TGTGCTAGTGGTTACGCGGCAAATCAGCCCCAGCATTTT. Translation gives CASGYAANQPQHF.

In this sample, this clonotype is medium-sized. This beta chain slipped into a library made for alpha chains as a stray read, so its size is not meaningful. J is TRBJ1-6 and V is TRBV12-3 or TRBV12-4, with D unclear. The length of the CDR3 is 16 residues. The V end was cut by 3 bases, the J end by 0 bases, with 9 bases between. CDR3 DNA sequence: TGTGCCAGCAGTTTGAGGAGGTTCTCCTATAATTCACCCCTCCACTTT. This gives the protein CASSLRRFSYNSPLHF.

In this sample, this clonotype turned up many times. This beta chain is a stray sequence in a library constructed for alpha chains; its clone size is not meaningful. This chain connects TRBV3-1 to TRBJ2-5; the match to TRBD1 covers 9 bases. The CDR3 sequence is 15 residues long. The germline V gene has CDR1 LGHDT and CDR2 YNNKEL (reference sequence). Trimming cost V 1 base and J 4 bases; bases outside gene matches: 4. The DNA for the CDR3 is TGTGCCAGCAGCCAAGGGACAGGGGCTGGAGAGACCCAGTACTTC. Translating it yields CASSQGTGAGETQYF.